This T cell receptor beta chain was observed in a study of T cell responses to AZD1222 COVID-19 vaccine. The method was immunoSEQ multiplex PCR; TCRdb's version includes in-frame clones alone and lacks a portion of them. This table has more than 80,000 clones, around nine tenths appearing once. The V gene's germline CDR1 is SNHLY and CDR2 FYNNEI. The CDR3 is made up of 12 amino acids. Trimming cost V 2 bases and J 11 bases, with 10 bases left between them. This sequence was found in an adult who received the AZD1222 COVID-19 vaccine. Sequenced material: peripheral blood, taken 28 days after the second AZD1222 dose. The rearrangement joins TRBV2 to TRBJ1-5; D gene uncertain. CDR3 residues: CASSEMALAQHF. The CDR3 nucleotides are TGTGCCAGCAGTGAAATGGCTCTCGCCCAGCATTTT.